These 5 T cell receptor beta chains originate from one sample sequenced in a study of blood T cell repertoires in COVID-19. Sequencing used immunoSEQ multiplex PCR; TCRdb keeps in-frame clones, though not all of them. The sample has more than 150,000 clones; 80% are singletons. The sample taken for sequencing was PBMCs or T cells enriched from blood (not recorded which). The receptors shown here come from a man in his sixties who had been exposed to COVID-19.

The chain has TRBV19 and TRBJ1-1, with D maybe TRBD1 (6 bases). The germline CDR1 and CDR2 sequences are LNHDA and SQIVND (reference sequence). This CDR3 contains 15 residues. V lost 4 bases and J lost 4, with 16 bases in between. The CDR3 sequence is CASSTMGGLGTEAFF. In DNA, the CDR3 is TGTGCCAGTAGTACGATGGGGGGGCTGGGCACTGAAGCTTTCTTT.

The chain is built from TRBV5-1 and TRBJ2-7; D possibly uses TRBD1 or TRBD2 (6 bases each). Trimming pared 4 bases from V and 8 bases from J, leaving 19 bases between. The CDR3 sequence is 14 residues long. From germline, CDR1 is SGHRS and CDR2 YFSETQ. CDR3 in DNA: TGCGCCAGCAGCCTGGGGGGCCCACAGGACAAGCAGTACTTC. It encodes CASSLGGPQDKQYF.

Regarding this clone: At one boundary the junction diverges from the germline segment, which might be a read error. V and J are TRBV10-3 and TRBJ1-6, with 7 bases aligning to TRBD1. The CDR3 length is 14 residues. The V gene's germline CDR1 is ENHRY and CDR2 SYGVKD. Written as DNA, the CDR3 is TGTGCCATCAGTGATCGAGGGGGCAATTTACCCCTCCACTTT. It is translated as CAISDRGGNLPLHF.

This clone was picked up a small number of times. V gene TRBV5-1 combines with J gene TRBJ2-7, with 13 bases lining up with TRBD2. The trim removed 5 bases at V and 0 bases at J, leaving 8 bases unmatched. The V gene's germline CDR1 is SGHRS and CDR2 YFSETQ. The CDR3 spans 17 residues. CDR3 region: CASSSGLAGLSSYEQYF. DNA for the CDR3: TGCGCCAGCAGTTCGGGACTAGCGGGATTAAGCTCCTACGAGCAGTACTTC.

The chain joins TRBV7-2 to TRBJ1-1; 8 nucleotides agree with TRBD1. Germline CDR1 and CDR2: SGHTA and FQGNSA. The CDR3 covers 16 residues. J was trimmed by 4 bases and V by 3 bases; bases with no gene match: 10. The CDR3 DNA sequence: TGTGCCAGCAGCTTCGGATCAGGGGGCCTCGGCACTGAAGCTTTCTTT. Amino acid sequence: CASSFGSGGLGTEAFF.